This entry lists 8 T cell receptor beta chains sequenced from one sample in a study of cytomegalovirus exposure and HLA in healthy donors. The primer mix had 60 Vbeta and 13 Jbeta primers. Produced via immunoSEQ multiplex PCR; TCRdb's table is partial and in-frame only. The profile shows 130,000 or so clones, approximately 69% of them singletons. Sample: PBMCs. These receptors were obtained from a middle-aged man in good health and CMV-seropositive.

With regard to this clone: The junction departs from germline at one end; a sequencing error may be responsible. The sample holds other DNA sequences that translate to the same CDR3. The rearrangement links TRBV19 to TRBJ2-5; D is possibly TRBD2 (5 bases). The germline CDR1 and CDR2 sequences are LNHDA and SQIVND (reference sequence). The CDR3 is 14 amino acids. The CDR3 DNA is TGTGCCAGTAGTATACTCGGGGTTGGAGAGACTCAGTACTTC. Its translation is CASSILGVGETQYF. Supplemented by reference TRBV19 and TRBJ2-5, the full variable domain reads DGGITQSPKYLFRKEGQNVTLSCEQNLNHDAMYWYRQDPGQGLRLIYYSQIVNDFQKGDIAEGYSVSREKKESFPLTVTSAQKNPTAFYLCASSILGVGETQYFGPGTRLLVL.

This chain uses TRBV7-6 with TRBJ2-7; 7 bases map to TRBD1. The CDR3 spans 16 residues. Trimming removed 5 bases from V and 5 bases from J; junction bases left unmatched: 15. CDR1 is SGHVS and CDR2 is FNYEAQ in the germline V gene. This CDR3 reads CASSLGPRDRGHEQYF. In DNA, the CDR3 is TGTGCCAGCAGCCTGGGGCCCCGGGACAGAGGTCACGAGCAGTACTTC.

V gene TRBV7-2 combines with J gene TRBJ1-2; 8 positions match TRBD1. The germline CDR1 and CDR2 sequences are SGHTA and FQGNSA. J was trimmed by 8 bases and V by 5 bases; bases with no gene match: 10. The CDR3 length is 14 residues. In DNA, the CDR3 is TGTGCCAGCAGCCAGCTACGGACAGGGCGAGGCTACACCTTC. This gives the protein CASSQLRTGRGYTF.

The V gene is TRBV7-2, the J gene TRBJ2-3, with D unclear. CDR1 is SGHTA, CDR2 FQGNSA, per germline. Trimming removed 3 bases at V and 0 bases at J, with 10 bases between. The CDR3 has 15 residues. CDR3 sequence: CASSLGYFSTDTQYF. For the CDR3, the DNA is TGTGCCAGCAGCTTGGGCTACTTTAGCACAGATACGCAGTATTTT.

V and J are TRBV6-1 and TRBJ1-3; 8 bases are a match to TRBD1. Germline V CDR1 and CDR2: MNHNS, SASEGT. This CDR3 has 15 residues. V lost 4 bases and J lost 2; bases outside the gene matches: 4. The CDR3: CASSVRQGTGNTIYF. CDR3 nucleotide sequence: TGTGCCAGCAGTGTCCGACAGGGGACTGGAAACACCATATATTTT.

V gene TRBV5-8 combines with J gene TRBJ2-5, with D unclear. The CDR3 length is 12 residues. With 5 bases removed from V and 3 bases from J, the gap between germline ends came to 8 bases. Germline CDR1 and CDR2: SGHTS and YDEGEE. CDR3 DNA sequence: TGTGCCAGCAGTTTTACTAAAGAGACCCAGTACTTC. Translated: CASSFTKETQYF.

This sequence joins TRBV9 and TRBJ2-7; D unresolved. The V end was cut by 4 bases, the J end by 3 bases, with 17 bases between. CDR3 length: 15 amino acids. From germline, CDR1 is SGDLS and CDR2 YYNGEE. The CDR3 bases are TGTGCCAGCAGCCCGGCTCAGGATCCCATCTACGAGCAGTACTTC. Translated: CASSPAQDPIYEQYF.

This clone is a singleton in its sample. The chain uses TRBV19 and TRBJ1-2; no clear D gene. The CDR3 contains 14 residues. V was shortened by 1 base and J by 8 bases, with 14 bases between the two germline ends. Germline V gene lookup returns CDR1 LNHDA and CDR2 SQIVND (reference sequence). The CDR3 protein is CASSIGAALRGYTF. CDR3 nucleotide sequence: TGTGCCAGTAGTATAGGGGCAGCCCTAAGGGGCTACACCTTC.